Following are 5 T cell receptor beta chains from one sample sequenced in a study of low-dose radiotherapy and immunotherapy resistance in tumors. Alpha- and beta-chain coverage of first-strand cDNA came from TRAV- and TRBV-specific primers. TCRs were amplified for 15 to 25 PCR cycles with a constant-region primer and V-primer adapter. From the reads, TCRdb called clonotypes with MiXCR, one entry per CDR3 protein. The data contain around 100,000 distinct CDR3 sequences, about a fifth of them seen just once; the ten biggest clones take up roughly 4.3%. Specified time point: after trial treatment. The treatment is: LDRT plus nivolumab, ipilimumab, low-dose cyclophosphamide and aspirin (RACIN trial). Here the sequenced sample was PBMCs, taken after low-dose radiotherapy plus immunotherapy. Receptor source: a male donor with prostate cancer.

On this clonotype: A far larger clone is a single base away, which makes a read error likely. This chain links TRBV13 with TRBJ2-1; D assignment may be TRBD1 or TRBD2 (7 bases each). Trimming removed 2 bases from V and 10 bases from J, with 21 bases in between. This CDR3 spans 16 amino acids. Germline V CDR1 and CDR2: PRHDT, FYEKMQ (reference sequence). The CDR3 DNA is TGTGCCAGCAGCTTAACTTACCCAGGGGGGGTGTCGGAGCAGTTCTTC. This codes for CASSLTYPGGVSEQFF.

The chain carries TRBV6-5 and TRBJ2-4, with 12 bases lining up with TRBD2. This CDR3 contains 17 residues. The germline V gene has CDR1 MNHEY and CDR2 SVGAGI. Trimming at V came to 6 bases and at J to 0 bases, leaving 6 bases not matched to a gene. The CDR3 is CASRGLAGRLAKNIQYF. The DNA for the CDR3 is TGTGCCAGCAGAGGACTAGCGGGGAGACTAGCCAAAAACATTCAGTACTTC.

The chain employs TRBV2 and TRBJ2-1; D is perhaps TRBD1 (6 bases). The CDR3 is made up of 13 amino acids. The V gene's germline CDR1 is SNHLY and CDR2 FYNNEI. The ends were cut back, 9 bases at V and 4 bases at J, with 13 bases in the middle. CDR3 protein: CARYRVGYNEQFF. CDR3 coding DNA: TGTGCCAGATACAGGGTAGGGTACAATGAGCAGTTCTTC.

This clonotype occurred many times. V usage is TRBV20-1 and J usage is TRBJ2-2; 9 bases line up with TRBD2. The CDR3 length is 15 residues. The germline gives CDR1 DFQATT, CDR2 SNEGSKA (reference sequence). V was pared by 3 bases and J by 5 bases, with 7 bases of the junction left unmatched. CDR3 DNA: TGCAGTGCTAGTTTGGCTAGCGGGGCTACCGGGGAGCTGTTTTTT. Encoded protein: CSASLASGATGELFF.

This clonotype was seen many times. The J gene is TRBJ1-2, the V gene TRBV30; D may be TRBD1 (5 bases). Trimming shortened V by 4 bases and J by 1 base, and 16 bases separated the two germline ends. The CDR3 is made up of 15 amino acids. Germline loops: CDR1 GTSNPN, CDR2 SVGIG (reference sequence). The chain's CDR3 is CAWTPGPRVNYGYTF. The CDR3 coding sequence is TGTGCCTGGACTCCGGGGCCGAGGGTTAACTATGGCTACACCTTC.